These 27 T cell receptor beta chains share one sample of origin, sequenced in a study of low-dose radiotherapy and immunotherapy resistance in tumors. Both TCRalpha and TCRbeta chains were reverse transcribed with V-gene-specific primers. With a V-primer adapter and a constant-region primer, TCRs were amplified for 20 to 25 PCR cycles. TCRdb passed the reads through MiXCR, listing each CDR3 protein once. Among more than 9,500 distinct CDR3 sequences listed, roughly 71% were seen once. Source of these receptors: a human donor with advanced metastatic prostate, ovarian, gallbladder or colorectal cancer (not recorded which). This table probably holds off-target reads from a library built for another chain.

V and J are TRBV2 and TRBJ2-3; 12 nucleotides align to TRBD2. Germline CDR1 SNHLY, CDR2 FYNNEI. With 6 bases clipped from V and 1 base from J, the junction kept 5 bases outside the gene matches. This CDR3 comprises 16 residues. CDR3 region: CASSRTSGMRTDTQYF. The CDR3 region has the DNA TGTGCCAGCAGCCGGACTAGCGGGATGCGCACAGATACGCAGTATTTT. Drawing the rest from reference TRBV2 and TRBJ2-3, the complete variable domain is EPEVTQTPSHQVTQMGQEVILRCVPISNHLYFYWYRQILGQKVEFLVSFYNNEISEKSEIFDDQFSVERPDGSNFTLKIRSTKLEDSAMYFCASSRTSGMRTDTQYFGPGTRLTVL.

The genes are TRBV30 and TRBJ1-6; D not resolved. Trimming shortened V by 0 bases and J by 7 bases, and 16 bases separated the two germline ends. The germline V gene encodes CDR1 GTSNPN and CDR2 SVGIG (reference sequence). The CDR3 is made up of 16 amino acids. The CDR3 DNA is TGTGCCTGGAGTGTACCGGGGAACGCCGGAAATTCACCCCTCCACTTT. Protein product: CAWSVPGNAGNSPLHF.

This clonotype was seen once. The rearrangement links TRBV9 to TRBJ2-5, with D perhaps matching TRBD1 (6 bases). The length of the CDR3 is 15 residues. Trimming removed 3 bases from V and 1 base from J, with 13 bases in between. The V gene's germline CDR1 is SGDLS and CDR2 YYNGEE. The CDR3 is CASSAVGTPQETQYF. The CDR3 DNA reads TGTGCCAGCAGCGCCGTGGGGACACCCCAAGAGACCCAGTACTTC.

This chain links TRBV6-8 with TRBJ1-1; 8 bases line up with TRBD1. V shed 0 bases and J 4 bases; nucleotides not matched to a gene: 13. Germline V CDR1 and CDR2: MNHGY, SAAAGT. The CDR3 contains 18 residues. The CDR3, as DNA: TGTGCCAGCAGTTACTCGAGTCCAGGGGGCCCTTTCGGCACTGAAGCTTTCTTT. Its translation is CASSYSSPGGPFGTEAFF.

The chain is built from TRBV5-6 and TRBJ2-5; TRBD1 aligns across 9 bases. Per the germline V gene, CDR1 is SGHDT and CDR2 is YYEEEE. J was trimmed by 3 bases and V by 1 base; bases with no gene match: 4. CDR3 length: 15 residues. The CDR3 sequence is CASSLKGTGKETQYF. CDR3 nucleotides: TGTGCCAGCAGCTTGAAAGGGACAGGGAAAGAGACCCAGTACTTC. Complete variable domain (other parts from reference TRBV5-6 and TRBJ2-5): DAGVTQSPTHLIKTRGQQVTLRCSPKSGHDTVSWYQQALGQGPQFIFQYYEEEERQRGNFPDRFSGHQFPNYSSELNVNALLLGDSALYLCASSLKGTGKETQYFGPGTRLLVL.

This CDR3 reads CATSRQGYEQYF. CDR3 coding DNA: TGTGCCACCAGCAGACAGGGGTACGAGCAGTACTTC. The chain couples TRBV15 to TRBJ2-7, with TRBD1 as a possible D gene (6 bases). This CDR3 region has 12 residues. V dropped 2 bases and J dropped 4 bases, with 6 bases sitting between them. Germline lookup yields CDR1 LNHNV and CDR2 YYDKDF (reference sequence).

The chain employs TRBV29-1 and TRBJ2-1; the D gene is possibly TRBD2 (6 bases). CDR3 length: 14 amino acids. Between the trimmed V and J ends, which lost 4 bases and 1 base, there was a span of 11 bases. Per germline, CDR1 SQVTM and CDR2 ANQGSEA. CDR3 in DNA: TGCAGCGTTGGCGGGGTCTTATCCTACAATGAGCAGTTCTTC. Its protein product is CSVGGVLSYNEQFF.

This chain links TRBV28 with TRBJ2-1; D gene ambiguous. CDR3 size: 14 residues. Germline V gene data show CDR1 as MDHEN and CDR2 as SYDVKM. V was shortened by 3 bases and J by 6 bases, with 12 bases between the two germline ends. The CDR3 bases are TGTGCCAGCAGTTTTTTTAGCTCCGGCAATGAGCAGTTCTTC. The encoded protein is CASSFFSSGNEQFF.

Here the CDR3 DNA reads TGCAGCGTTGATGGGACAGGGGGTAGGGATACGCAGTATTTT. This gives the protein CSVDGTGGRDTQYF. V and J are TRBV29-1 and TRBJ2-3; TRBD1 aligns across 11 bases. Germline values: CDR1 SQVTM, CDR2 ANQGSEA. The CDR3 spans 14 residues. The ends lost 3 bases at V and 6 bases at J; junction bases unmatched: 5.

This clonotype was counted between two and nine times. This chain links TRBV27 with TRBJ2-3; TRBD2 matches 7 bases. This CDR3 spans 16 amino acids. The V gene's germline CDR1 is MNHEY and CDR2 SMNVEV (reference sequence). Unmatched junction bases numbered 12, after V lost 7 bases and J lost 2 bases. The CDR3 spells CASTLHPAGSTDTQYF. The CDR3 region has the DNA TGTGCCAGCACCCTCCACCCAGCGGGATCCACAGATACGCAGTATTTT.

The gene calls are TRBV29-1 and TRBJ2-3; D is uncertain. There are 11 residues in the CDR3. V lost 4 bases to trimming and J lost 6 bases, with 8 bases between them. CDR1 and CDR2 from the germline V gene are SQVTM and ANQGSEA. The CDR3 nucleotides read TGCAGCGTTGTCGGGTCGGATACGCAGTATTTT. It translates to CSVVGSDTQYF.

This clonotype turned up a few times. The chain combines TRBV20-1 with TRBJ1-5; D is undetermined. The CDR3 contains 16 residues. Between the trimmed V and J ends, which lost 0 bases and 1 base, there was a span of 13 bases. CDR1 is DFQATT and CDR2 is SNEGSKA in the germline V gene (reference sequence). DNA for the CDR3: TGCAGTGCTAGAGATCCTGGAGGGTTCAGCAATCAGCCCCAGCATTTT. Protein product: CSARDPGGFSNQPQHF.

The chain recombines TRBV5-1 with TRBJ2-1, with D perhaps matching TRBD2 (5 bases). Germline V gene lookup returns CDR1 SGHRS and CDR2 YFSETQ. This CDR3 contains 14 residues. V was shortened by 8 bases and J by 5 bases, with 17 bases between the two germline ends. CDR3 in amino acids: CARQRLADHNEQFF. The CDR3 nucleotides are TGCGCCAGACAACGGCTAGCTGACCACAATGAGCAGTTCTTC.

The chain recombines TRBV4-3 with TRBJ2-7, with 9 bases identical to TRBD1. The ends lost 1 base at V and 2 bases at J; junction bases unmatched: 3. The CDR3 is made up of 15 amino acids. From germline, CDR1 is LGHNA and CDR2 YSLEER. The CDR3 bases are TGCGCCAGCAGCCAAGTACAGGGGGCCCCCTACGAGCAGTACTTC. This codes for CASSQVQGAPYEQYF.

The chain carries TRBV19 and TRBJ1-2; D is possibly TRBD1 (5 bases). Trimming pared 3 bases from V and 3 bases from J, leaving 20 bases between. The CDR3 has 17 residues. Looked up from germline, CDR1 is LNHDA and CDR2 is SQIVND (reference sequence). The CDR3 sequence: CASSIDYPRGGDYGYTF. The DNA for the CDR3 is TGTGCCAGTAGTATCGATTACCCCCGTGGAGGGGACTATGGCTACACCTTC. The full variable domain, with the rest looked up from reference TRBV19 and TRBJ1-2, is DGGITQSPKYLFRKEGQNVTLSCEQNLNHDAMYWYRQDPGQGLRLIYYSQIVNDFQKGDIAEGYSVSREKKESFPLTVTSAQKNPTAFYLCASSIDYPRGGDYGYTFGSGTRLTVV.

The V call is TRBV27, the J call TRBJ2-2; 10 nucleotides line up with TRBD1. The germline gives CDR1 MNHEY, CDR2 SMNVEV (reference sequence). The junction had 5 bases not matched to a gene; V was cut back by 6 bases and J by 4 bases. This CDR3 is 15 amino acids long. The CDR3 spells CASRTGTGATGELFF. CDR3 nucleotides: TGTGCCAGCAGAACCGGGACAGGGGCCACCGGGGAGCTGTTTTTT.

V and J are TRBV5-6 and TRBJ2-2; 9 bases align to TRBD1. CDR1 SGHDT and CDR2 YYEEEE come from the germline V gene. Trimming at V came to 1 base and at J to 1 base, leaving 5 bases not matched to a gene. This CDR3 spans 17 amino acids. The CDR3 loop is CASSLRPGQGNTGELFF. CDR3 sequence (DNA): TGTGCCAGCAGCTTGAGGCCGGGACAGGGGAACACCGGGGAGCTGTTTTTT.

This clonotype was counted between two and nine times. The V call is TRBV20-1, the J call TRBJ2-7; D may be TRBD2 (6 bases). Germline CDR1 DFQATT, CDR2 SNEGSKA (reference sequence). The CDR3 extends over 11 amino acids. Trimming left V 8 bases short and J 3 bases short, with 11 bases between. CDR3 DNA: TGCAGTCCCCGGGGAGGCTACGAGCAGTACTTC. Its protein product is CSPRGGYEQYF.

J is TRBJ1-2 and V is TRBV6-1, with D perhaps matching TRBD1 (5 bases). This CDR3 is built from 15 residues. The V end was cut by 6 bases, the J end by 8 bases, with 22 bases between. Germline CDR1 MNHNS, CDR2 SASEGT. In DNA form, the CDR3 reads TGTGCCAGCAGGCCGGGGACGCAAGGGACGGGAGGCTACACCTTC. It encodes CASRPGTQGTGGYTF.

J is TRBJ1-3 and V is TRBV20-1, with D maybe TRBD1 (6 bases). Germline V gene sequence: CDR1 DFQATT, CDR2 SNEGSKA (reference sequence). The V gene lost 2 bases and the J gene lost 6 bases, with 14 bases spanning the gap. The CDR3 totals 14 residues. CDR3 sequence (DNA): TGCAGTGCTAGATCAACAGGGCTTGAAAACACCATATATTTT. Protein: CSARSTGLENTIYF.

The chain joins TRBV6-5 to TRBJ1-3; D unclear. Trimming cost V 4 bases and J 4 bases, with 5 bases left between them. This CDR3 is 12 amino acids long. Per germline, CDR1 MNHEY and CDR2 SVGAGI. Here the CDR3 reads CASSSQGNTIYF. Written as DNA, the CDR3 is TGTGCCAGCAGTTCTCAGGGAAACACCATATATTTT.

This clonotype was detected only a few times. The V gene is TRBV29-1, the J gene TRBJ2-1, with 7 positions matching TRBD1. This CDR3 spans 12 amino acids. Trimming cost V 0 bases and J 10 bases; bases outside gene matches: 3. Looked up from germline, CDR1 is SQVTM and CDR2 is ANQGSEA. CDR3 nucleotide sequence: TGCAGCGTTGAAGAAGTGGGACAGGAGCAGTTCTTC. Protein: CSVEEVGQEQFF.

The rearrangement uses TRBV19 and TRBJ1-2; 7 positions agree with TRBD1. Germline-derived CDR1 and CDR2 are LNHDA and SQIVND (reference sequence). V lost 9 bases to trimming and J lost 6 bases; unmatched junction nucleotides: 10. The CDR3 length is 13 residues. CDR3 nucleotide sequence: TGTGCCAGACCTGACGGGACAGACAATGGCTACACCTTC. This encodes CARPDGTDNGYTF.

The chain carries TRBV6-2 or TRBV6-3 and TRBJ1-5, with D hard to call. The CDR3 sequence is 15 residues long. Germline V gives CDR1 MNHEY, CDR2 SVGEGT. Deletions cut 7 bases from V and 6 bases from J, with 19 bases between. CDR3 loop: CASTDEVRPRQPQHF. The CDR3 DNA follows: TGTGCCAGCACCGACGAGGTACGTCCCCGTCAGCCCCAGCATTTT.

This sequence joins TRBV5-1 and TRBJ2-3; the match to TRBD1 covers 11 bases. V gave up 5 bases and J gave up 6 bases; unmatched junction bases: 8. The CDR3 runs 15 residues. CDR1 is SGHRS, CDR2 YFSETQ, per germline. DNA for the CDR3: TGCGCCAGCAGATCCGGGACAGGGGGTCCGGATACGCAGTATTTT. Protein: CASRSGTGGPDTQYF.

V is TRBV9 and J is TRBJ2-5, with a tentative D call TRBD1 (5 bases). Trimming took 2 bases from V and 1 from J, leaving 9 bases between them. Germline values: CDR1 SGDLS, CDR2 YYNGEE. The CDR3 sequence is 14 residues long. Here the CDR3 DNA reads TGTGCCAGCAGCGTGGGAACAGGCCAAGAGACCCAGTACTTC. It specifies CASSVGTGQETQYF.

The V gene is TRBV19, the J gene TRBJ2-1; 9 nucleotides match TRBD1. From germline, CDR1 is LNHDA and CDR2 SQIVND (reference sequence). V was clipped by 2 bases and J by 7 bases; unmatched bases: 3. The CDR3 loop spans 14 amino acids. This CDR3 reads CASSINRGRNEQFF. In DNA form, the CDR3 reads TGTGCCAGTAGTATAAACAGGGGGCGGAATGAGCAGTTCTTC.